Below are 21 T cell receptor beta chains sequenced from a single sample in a study of cytomegalovirus exposure and HLA in healthy donors. PCR used 60 Vbeta primers and 13 Jbeta primers. Sequencing used immunoSEQ multiplex PCR; TCRdb keeps in-frame clones, though not all of them. The repertoire holds roughly 170,000 clones, approximately 72% seen once, with over 2.5% in the top ten. Sequenced input: PBMCs. These receptors originate from a female donor in good health and CMV-seronegative.

This clone occurred a few times. The genes are TRBV19 and TRBJ1-2; maybe TRBD1 (5 bases). The CDR3 extends over 14 amino acids. Germline loops: CDR1 LNHDA, CDR2 SQIVND (reference sequence). Trimming took 3 bases from V and 0 from J, leaving 8 bases between them. CDR3 sequence: CASSIRVTNYGYTF. The CDR3 DNA reads as TGTGCCAGTAGTATCAGGGTTACTAACTATGGCTACACCTTC.

This clone was counted only a few times. This chain uses TRBV6-5 with TRBJ2-7; 8 positions agree with TRBD1. Germline lookup yields CDR1 MNHEY and CDR2 SVGAGI. After removal of 6 bases from V and 7 bases from J, the junction contained 8 bases not matched to a gene. CDR3 length: 13 residues. CDR3 sequence (DNA): TGTGCCAGCAGCTACCAGGGGGCGGGAGAGCAGTACTTC. As protein: CASSYQGAGEQYF.

The CDR3 protein is CASSLLAGHGEQFF. The CDR3 DNA sequence: TGTGCCAGCAGTTTACTAGCGGGCCACGGTGAGCAGTTCTTC. The rearrangement uses TRBV6-5 and TRBJ2-1; TRBD2 matches 9 bases. J was trimmed by 9 bases and V by 4 bases; bases with no gene match: 7. There are 14 residues in the CDR3. The germline CDR1 and CDR2 sequences are MNHEY and SVGAGI.

The chain couples TRBV10-3 to TRBJ1-6; D is perhaps TRBD1 (6 bases). This CDR3 region has 16 residues. The germline V gene encodes CDR1 ENHRY and CDR2 SYGVKD. Trimming left V 6 bases short and J 8 bases short, with 20 bases between. The CDR3 here is CAISAPRGGGYSPLHF. Written as DNA, the CDR3 is TGTGCCATCAGCGCCCCCCGGGGGGGCGGATATTCACCCCTCCACTTT.

This clone turned up a few times. The chain employs TRBV11-2 and TRBJ2-1; D gene ambiguous. Germline V gene lookup returns CDR1 SGHAT and CDR2 FQNNGV. This CDR3 spans 12 amino acids. V was clipped by 5 bases and J by 2 bases, with 4 bases between them. The CDR3 nucleotides read TGTGCCAGCAGCCTAACCTACAATGAGCAGTTCTTC. It codes for CASSLTYNEQFF.

This sequence joins TRBV6-5 and TRBJ1-5; 9 bases line up with TRBD1. The V gene's germline CDR1 is MNHEY and CDR2 SVGAGI. V lost 6 bases and J lost 6; bases outside the gene matches: 6. The CDR3 length is 14 residues. The CDR3 loop is CASRQQGAGQPQHF. As DNA, the CDR3 is TGTGCCAGCAGGCAACAGGGGGCAGGTCAGCCCCAGCATTTT.

The J gene is TRBJ2-3, the V gene TRBV7-3, with 13 positions matching TRBD2. CDR3 length: 21 amino acids. Trimming took 0 bases from V and 2 from J; bases not matched to a gene: 14. The germline gives CDR1 SGHTA, CDR2 FQGTGA. The CDR3 reads CASSLTSRTSGRLSPTDTQYF. The CDR3 DNA reads TGTGCCAGCAGCTTAACATCCCGGACTAGCGGGAGACTCTCTCCCACAGATACGCAGTATTTT.

The gene calls are TRBV4-2 and TRBJ1-3; D is unresolved. Per the germline V gene, CDR1 is LGHNA and CDR2 is YNFKEQ. This CDR3 has 15 residues. Between the trimmed V and J ends, which lost 1 base and 1 base, there was a span of 8 bases. The CDR3 here is CASSQGGGSGNTIYF. The CDR3 DNA sequence: TGTGCCAGCAGCCAAGGGGGAGGTTCTGGAAACACCATATATTTT.

The gene calls are TRBV30 and TRBJ2-1; no clear D gene. The CDR3 length is 12 residues. The V and J ends lost 3 bases and 4 bases respectively, with 7 bases between them. From germline, CDR1 is GTSNPN and CDR2 SVGIG (reference sequence). CDR3 region: CAWRVYYNEQFF. The DNA of the CDR3 is TGTGCCTGGAGGGTCTATTACAATGAGCAGTTCTTC.

The gene calls are TRBV7-9 and TRBJ2-7; 9 nucleotides line up with TRBD1. The CDR3 runs 15 residues. The germline CDR1 and CDR2 sequences are SEHNR and FQNEAQ (reference sequence). The junction had 10 bases not matched to a gene; V was cut back by 4 bases and J by 6 bases. The CDR3 reads CASSSWSDRGSEQYF. DNA of the CDR3: TGTGCCAGCAGCTCCTGGTCGGACAGGGGTAGCGAGCAGTACTTC.

The CDR3 DNA is TGTGCCAGCAGCTTAGATATTGGGGGACACTATCCCTACGAGCAGTACTTC. Its protein is CASSLDIGGHYPYEQYF. The chain has TRBV11-2 and TRBJ2-7, with TRBD1 as a possible D gene (6 bases). The germline CDR1 and CDR2 sequences are SGHAT and FQNNGV. There are 17 residues in the CDR3. V lost 0 bases and J lost 2, with 17 bases in between.

The rearrangement links TRBV18 to TRBJ2-5; D may be TRBD1 (7 bases). Germline-derived CDR1 and CDR2 are KGHSH and LQKENI. Trimming removed 3 bases at V and 4 bases at J, with 15 bases between. The CDR3 spans 15 residues. CDR3 sequence reads: CASSPASGGGETQYF. In DNA form, the CDR3 reads TGTGCCAGCTCACCCGCGTCAGGGGGAGGAGAGACCCAGTACTTC.

The rearrangement uses TRBV30 and TRBJ2-1; D remains unclear. Germline loops: CDR1 GTSNPN, CDR2 SVGIG (reference sequence). The CDR3 runs to 12 residues. Trimming cost V 2 bases and J 3 bases, with 5 bases left between them. As DNA, the CDR3 is TGTGCCTGGAGTCAAAACTACAATGAGCAGTTCTTC. Amino acid sequence: CAWSQNYNEQFF.

There are a few counts of this clone. CDR3 in amino acids: CASSLSGGMNTEAFF. CDR3 nucleotide sequence: TGTGCCAGCAGCTTATCGGGGGGTATGAACACTGAAGCTTTCTTT. The chain couples TRBV11-2 to TRBJ1-1; D might be TRBD1 (5 bases). This CDR3 has 15 residues. V was shortened by 2 bases and J by 0 bases, with 10 bases between the two germline ends. Germline V gene lookup returns CDR1 SGHAT and CDR2 FQNNGV.

The chain links TRBV10-3 to TRBJ2-2; D perhaps matches TRBD1 (6 bases). From germline, CDR1 is ENHRY and CDR2 SYGVKD. V gave up 2 bases and J gave up 6 bases, with 16 bases separating them. The CDR3 is 16 amino acids. In nucleotides, the CDR3 is TGTGCCATCAGTGAGGGGGACACAGGCTTTGCCGGGGAGCTGTTTTTT. Amino acids: CAISEGDTGFAGELFF.

The chain employs TRBV5-6 and TRBJ1-2; D call uncertain. The CDR3 length is 11 residues. Looked up from germline, CDR1 is SGHDT and CDR2 is YYEEEE. V lost 2 bases, J lost 4 bases, and 3 bases lay in between. Here the CDR3 DNA reads TGTGCCAGCAGCTTCAGCTATGGCTACACCTTC. Translation: CASSFSYGYTF.

V usage is TRBV12-5 and J usage is TRBJ1-3, with D perhaps matching TRBD1 (6 bases). This CDR3 has 14 amino acids. V gave up 6 bases and J gave up 2 bases, with 11 bases separating them. Germline V CDR1 and CDR2: LGHNT, FRNRAP. In DNA form, the CDR3 reads TGTGCTAGTGGGGACGGGGGGCCTGGAAACACCATATATTTT. Encoded protein: CASGDGGPGNTIYF.

This clone has just a few counts. V and J are TRBV21-1 and TRBJ1-3; no check of the table's D call, TRBD1, against the DNA was made. TRBV21-1 is tagged as a pseudogene. The length of the CDR3 is 18 residues. CDR3 sequence reads: CASSCGLRQGATGNTIYF. The CDR3 region has the DNA TGTGCCAGCAGCTGCGGACTCCGACAGGGGGCGACTGGAAACACCATATATTTT.

A remark on this clone: A junction boundary mismatches the germline segment, possibly from a read error. J is TRBJ2-6 and V is TRBV7-3, with D perhaps matching TRBD1 (5 bases). The CDR3 is made up of 19 amino acids. Per germline, CDR1 SGHTA and CDR2 FQGTGA. The CDR3 DNA reads TGTGCCAGCAGCTTAAAAAGGGCCTCCCCCGACTCTGGGGCCAACGGCCTGACTTTC. It translates to CASSLKRASPDSGANGLTF.

The chain joins TRBV6-5 to TRBJ1-6; a possible D gene is TRBD1 (6 bases). Trimming removed 8 bases from V and 2 bases from J, with 13 bases in between. The germline CDR1 and CDR2 sequences are MNHEY and SVGAGI. The CDR3 extends over 15 amino acids. CDR3 DNA sequence: TGTGCCAGCGGAACAGGGAGTCCCTATAATTCACCCCTCCACTTT. Residues: CASGTGSPYNSPLHF.

This clone was counted only a few times. The rearrangement joins TRBV5-6 to TRBJ1-5; 10 bases align to TRBD1. The CDR3 runs to 14 residues. V gave up 4 bases and J gave up 6 bases; unmatched junction bases: 4. Germline values: CDR1 SGHDT, CDR2 YYEEEE. The CDR3 loop is CASSPGQGVQPQHF. The DNA for the CDR3 is TGTGCCAGCAGCCCCGGACAGGGGGTTCAGCCCCAGCATTTT.